This paragraph covers one TCR beta chain sequence. This entry belongs to a study of glioma-infiltrating T cells after dendritic cell vaccination. Overall study context: At biweekly intervals, patients got three intradermal dendritic cell vaccine injections.

Only in-frame clones appear in the TCRdb table, and some are missing; sequencing was by immunoSEQ multiplex PCR. Here the sample spans 95,000 to 110,000 clones, about four fifths being singletons. The CDR3 extends over 15 amino acids. Germline loops: CDR1 MNHEY, CDR2 SMNVEV (reference sequence). V lost 5 bases, J lost 4 bases, and 7 bases stayed unmatched. The chain is built from TRBV27 and TRBJ2-5, with 10 bases matching TRBD1. Sequencing was performed on blood, taken before dendritic cell vaccination. This sequence originates from a human donor with glioblastoma. The CDR3 region has the DNA TGTGCCAGCAGTCCCCCGACAGGGGGCTTAGAGACCCAGTACTTC. This gives the protein CASSPPTGGLETQYF.